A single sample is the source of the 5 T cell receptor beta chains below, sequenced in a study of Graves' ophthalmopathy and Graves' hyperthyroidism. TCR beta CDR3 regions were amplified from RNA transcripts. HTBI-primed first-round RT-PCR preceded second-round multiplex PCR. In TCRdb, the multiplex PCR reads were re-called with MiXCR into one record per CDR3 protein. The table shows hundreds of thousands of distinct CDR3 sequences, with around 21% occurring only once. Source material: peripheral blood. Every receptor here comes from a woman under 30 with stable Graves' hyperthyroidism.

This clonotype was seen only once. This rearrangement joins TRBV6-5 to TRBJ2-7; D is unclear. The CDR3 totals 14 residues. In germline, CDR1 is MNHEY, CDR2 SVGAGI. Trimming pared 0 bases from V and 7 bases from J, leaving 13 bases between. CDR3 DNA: TGTGCCAGCAGTTACTCGACCAGTCTTGGAGAGCAGTACTTC. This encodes CASSYSTSLGEQYF.

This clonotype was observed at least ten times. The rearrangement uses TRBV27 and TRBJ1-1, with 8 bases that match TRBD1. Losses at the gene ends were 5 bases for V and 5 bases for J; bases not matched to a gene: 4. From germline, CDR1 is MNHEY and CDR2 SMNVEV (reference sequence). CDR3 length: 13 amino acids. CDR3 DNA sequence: TGTGCCAGCAGTACCGACAGGGGAACTGAAGCTTTCTTT. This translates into CASSTDRGTEAFF.

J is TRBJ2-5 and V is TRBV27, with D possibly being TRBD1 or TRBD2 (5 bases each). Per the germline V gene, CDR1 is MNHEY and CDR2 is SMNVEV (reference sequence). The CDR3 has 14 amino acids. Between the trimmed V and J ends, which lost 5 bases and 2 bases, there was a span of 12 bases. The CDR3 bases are TGTGCCAGCAGTGCAAGGGACGTTCAAGAGACCCAGTACTTC. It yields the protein CASSARDVQETQYF.

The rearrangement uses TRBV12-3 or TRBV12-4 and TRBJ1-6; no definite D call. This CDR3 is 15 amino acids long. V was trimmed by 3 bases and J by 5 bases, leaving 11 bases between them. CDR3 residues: CASSFGGNDNSPLHF. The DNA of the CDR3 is TGTGCCAGCAGTTTTGGCGGGAACGATAATTCACCCCTCCACTTT.

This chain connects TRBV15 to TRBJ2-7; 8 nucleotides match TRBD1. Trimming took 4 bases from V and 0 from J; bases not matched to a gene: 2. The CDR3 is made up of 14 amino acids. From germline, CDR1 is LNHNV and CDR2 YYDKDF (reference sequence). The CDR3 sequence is CATSNGQGSYEQYF. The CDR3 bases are TGTGCCACCAGCAACGGACAGGGCTCCTACGAGCAGTACTTC.